What follows are 14 T cell receptor beta chains derived from one specimen sequenced in a study of T cells in Graves' hyperthyroidism and ophthalmopathy. Amplification yielded TCR beta CDR3 regions, with RNA transcripts as the source. First-round RT-PCR targeting the TCR CDR3 was performed with the HTBI primer set. TCRdb itself ran the multiplex PCR reads through MiXCR, one entry per CDR3 protein. The table lists 210,000 or so distinct CDR3 sequences, 15% to 20% of them singletons. Sequencing was done on a sample of blood. These receptors all stem from a man in his fifties or sixties with Graves' hyperthyroidism.

This clonotype appeared a few times. The chain employs TRBV7-9 and TRBJ1-2; 8 bases line up with TRBD1. This CDR3 is 14 amino acids long. Germline loops: CDR1 SEHNR, CDR2 FQNEAQ (reference sequence). V lost 2 bases to trimming and J lost 7 bases; unmatched junction nucleotides: 6. The chain's CDR3 is CASSLWQGAGGYTF. The CDR3 bases are TGTGCCAGCAGCTTATGGCAGGGGGCAGGTGGCTACACCTTC.

The J gene is TRBJ2-2, the V gene TRBV4-3, with D possibly matching TRBD1 (5 bases). Deletions cut 2 bases from V and 3 bases from J, with 7 bases between. This CDR3 is built from 14 residues. CDR1 LGHNA and CDR2 YSLEER come from the germline V gene. The CDR3 here is CASSQLQDTGELFF. CDR3 DNA: TGCGCCAGCAGCCAACTACAGGACACCGGGGAGCTGTTTTTT.

This clonotype was found many times. The chain recombines TRBV5-1 with TRBJ2-1; 8 nucleotides agree with TRBD2. Germline V gives CDR1 SGHRS, CDR2 YFSETQ. Unmatched junction bases numbered 13, after V lost 4 bases and J lost 7 bases. The CDR3 extends over 16 amino acids. CDR3 in amino acids: CASSPWSGGVRNEQFF. The CDR3 region has the DNA TGCGCCAGCAGCCCCTGGTCGGGAGGGGTCAGAAATGAGCAGTTCTTC.

This clonotype was seen only a few times. The chain recombines TRBV18 with TRBJ1-3; no reliable D call. The CDR3 spans 17 residues. CDR1 is KGHSH, CDR2 LQKENI, per germline. Trimming took off 6 bases at V and 2 bases at J, with 20 bases between the two ends. The chain's CDR3 is CASSIQDAHSPGNTIYF. CDR3 bases: TGTGCCAGCTCCATTCAGGACGCCCACTCTCCTGGAAACACCATATATTTT.

Points on this clonotype: At one boundary the junction diverges from the germline segment, which might be a read error. This chain joins TRBV29-1 and TRBJ1-3; D gene unclear. CDR1 and CDR2 (germline): SQVTM, ANQGSEA. The CDR3 is 12 residues long. CDR3 protein: CSVVTTGDTIYF. For the CDR3, the DNA is TGCAGCGTTGTAACGACTGGAGACACCATATATTTT.

This clonotype was seen a few times. The chain carries TRBV6-1 and TRBJ2-6, with a possible D match to TRBD2 (6 bases). The germline gives CDR1 MNHNS, CDR2 SASEGT. V lost 8 bases to trimming and J lost 0 bases, with 14 bases between them. CDR3 length: 16 residues. CDR3 in amino acids: CASVAGTFSGANVLTF. The CDR3 region has the DNA TGTGCCAGCGTCGCCGGGACTTTCTCTGGGGCCAACGTCCTGACTTTC.

CDR3 DNA: TGTGCCAGCAGTCCCGGAAGTGGAGTCTACAATGAGCAGTTCTTC. Its translation: CASSPGSGVYNEQFF. This rearrangement joins TRBV5-5 to TRBJ2-1; D is undetermined. The CDR3 contains 15 residues. Germline V gene sequence: CDR1 SGHKS, CDR2 YYEKEE (reference sequence). With 5 bases removed from V and 3 bases from J, the gap between germline ends came to 15 bases. The full variable domain, completed using reference TRBV5-5 and TRBJ2-1, is DAGVTQSPTHLIKTRGQQVTLRCSPISGHKSVSWYQQVLGQGPQFIFQYYEKEERGRGNFPDRFSARQFPNYSSELNVNALLLGDSALYLCASSPGSGVYNEQFFGPGTRLTVL.

There are a few counts of this clonotype. The CDR3 is CASSLVPAGVGTGELFF. The DNA of the CDR3 is TGTGCCAGCAGCTTAGTCCCAGCGGGAGTGGGGACCGGGGAGCTGTTTTTT. The chain carries TRBV7-8 and TRBJ2-2; 8 bases are shared with TRBD2. The germline V gene encodes CDR1 SGHVS and CDR2 FQNEAQ. V was pared by 1 base and J by 5 bases, with 9 bases of the junction left unmatched. The CDR3 runs to 17 residues.

In this sample, this clonotype turned up once. The chain combines TRBV15 with TRBJ1-4; D is uncertain. Trimming removed 3 bases from V and 4 bases from J, with 6 bases in between. This CDR3 region has 13 residues. The germline CDR1 and CDR2 sequences are LNHNV and YYDKDF (reference sequence). The CDR3 here is CATSRARNEKLFF. The CDR3 DNA follows: TGTGCCACCAGCAGGGCCCGTAATGAAAAACTGTTTTTT.

This clonotype was seen a few times. This chain joins TRBV10-3 and TRBJ1-1; possibly TRBD1 for D (6 bases). Germline V gene sequence: CDR1 ENHRY, CDR2 SYGVKD. V shed 11 bases and J shed 3 bases, with 19 bases lying between them. The CDR3 consists of 14 residues. The CDR3 bases are TGTGCCGTTAAACTCGGGGGGCGTGACACTGAAGCTTTCTTT. It encodes CAVKLGGRDTEAFF.

This clonotype was counted ten times or more. The rearrangement uses TRBV12-3 or TRBV12-4 and TRBJ2-5; D may be TRBD2 (5 bases). Trimming removed 5 bases at V and 1 base at J, with 8 bases between. The CDR3 is made up of 13 amino acids. CDR3: CASSMGVQETQYF. The CDR3 DNA reads TGTGCCAGCAGTATGGGAGTCCAAGAGACCCAGTACTTC.

This clonotype was seen repeatedly, ten times or more. The chain links TRBV18 to TRBJ2-7; D uncertain. Trimming took off 3 bases at V and 6 bases at J, with 15 bases between the two ends. CDR1 is KGHSH, CDR2 LQKENI, per germline. This CDR3 has 14 residues. CDR3 sequence reads: CASSPNNGEGEQYF. CDR3 DNA: TGTGCCAGCTCACCTAACAATGGGGAAGGCGAGCAGTACTTC.

This clonotype has a count of ten or more. This sequence joins TRBV11-2 and TRBJ2-2; D not resolved. The germline V gene has CDR1 SGHAT and CDR2 FQNNGV. V lost 2 bases and J lost 4, with 8 bases in between. This CDR3 is built from 14 residues. This CDR3 is CASSLLAATGELFF. As DNA, the CDR3 is TGTGCCAGCAGCTTATTGGCTGCCACCGGGGAGCTGTTTTTT.

This clonotype was observed a single time. The CDR3 protein is CASSTGQGTPNTGELFF. DNA of the CDR3: TGTGCCAGCAGTACGGGACAGGGGACCCCGAACACCGGGGAGCTGTTTTTT. This chain joins TRBV2 and TRBJ2-2; 10 bases match TRBD1. CDR1 and CDR2 (germline): SNHLY, FYNNEI. Trimming took 5 bases from V and 0 from J; bases not matched to a gene: 6. The CDR3 loop spans 17 amino acids. Drawing the rest from reference TRBV2 and TRBJ2-2, the complete variable domain is EPEVTQTPSHQVTQMGQEVILRCVPISNHLYFYWYRQILGQKVEFLVSFYNNEISEKSEIFDDQFSVERPDGSNFTLKIRSTKLEDSAMYFCASSTGQGTPNTGELFFGEGSRLTVL.